Listed here are 12 T cell receptor beta chains from one sample, sequenced in a study of T cells in Graves' hyperthyroidism and ophthalmopathy. The source material, RNA transcripts, was used to amplify TCR beta CDR3 regions. First-round RT-PCR of the TCR CDR3 relied on the HTBI primer set. TCRdb re-called the multiplex PCR reads with MiXCR, one entry per CDR3 protein. This table holds 450,000 to 700,000 distinct CDR3 sequences, under 60% found once. Sequenced: peripheral blood or thyroid tissue (not recorded which). These TCRs come from an adult woman with Graves' disease, either hyperthyroidism or ophthalmopathy (not recorded which).

This clonotype has ten or more counts. This sequence joins TRBV6-1 and TRBJ2-5; 9 bases fit TRBD2. J was trimmed by 4 bases and V by 7 bases; bases with no gene match: 7. Per germline, CDR1 MNHNS and CDR2 SASEGT. The CDR3 consists of 14 residues. The CDR3 coding sequence is TGTGCCAGCAATGCGGGAGGGATAAGAGAGACCCAGTACTTC. Translating gives CASNAGGIRETQYF.

The rearrangement uses TRBV10-3 and TRBJ1-1; no reliable D call. With 2 bases removed from V and 9 bases from J, the gap between germline ends came to 7 bases. This CDR3 spans 11 amino acids. Per germline, CDR1 ENHRY and CDR2 SYGVKD. This CDR3 reads CAISEDGKAFF. The CDR3 DNA reads TGTGCCATCAGTGAGGATGGCAAAGCTTTCTTT.

This clonotype occurred many times. The chain links TRBV12-3 or TRBV12-4 to TRBJ2-5; 8 nucleotides align to TRBD1. The CDR3 totals 13 residues. Germline trimming cut 5 bases from V and 1 base from J; bases unmatched to any gene: 0. CDR3 in DNA: TGTGCCAGCAGTACAGGGGGCCAAGAGACCCAGTACTTC. It encodes CASSTGGQETQYF.

This clonotype was seen ten or more times. The V gene is TRBV10-3, the J gene TRBJ1-2, with D maybe TRBD1 (6 bases). The CDR3 extends over 14 amino acids. CDR1 is ENHRY, CDR2 SYGVKD, per germline. V was shortened by 5 bases and J by 2 bases, with 12 bases between the two germline ends. CDR3 nucleotide sequence: TGTGCCATCAGTCGGACAGTGGGGAACTATGGCTACACCTTC. Encoded protein: CAISRTVGNYGYTF.

The rearrangement links TRBV7-9 to TRBJ1-4; D not certain. With 5 bases removed from V and 8 bases from J, the gap between germline ends came to 18 bases. The germline gives CDR1 SEHNR, CDR2 FQNEAQ (reference sequence). CDR3 length equals 15 residues. The CDR3 DNA reads as TGTGCCAGCAGCAAGAGATCCGGGCCGATCGAAAAACTGTTTTTT. It encodes CASSKRSGPIEKLFF.

This clonotype was observed at least ten times. The chain uses TRBV28 and TRBJ2-7; no reliable D call. The CDR3 consists of 11 residues. V was clipped by 3 bases and J by 4 bases, with 4 bases between them. The germline gives CDR1 MDHEN, CDR2 SYDVKM. CDR3 nucleotide sequence: TGTGCCAGCAGTTTCGAATACGAGCAGTACTTC. Translated, it gives CASSFEYEQYF.

The sample holds one count of this clonotype. Since the CDR3 does not end with the conserved phenylalanine or tryptophan, this likely comes from a read error. The DNA is omitted, as the CDR3 cannot be located on it reliably, and the CDR3 follows TCRdb's listing. The chain recombines TRBV20-1 with TRBJ2-5; the table calls TRBD2, which could not be checked here. Germline assignment: CDR1 DFQATT and CDR2 SNEGSKA (reference sequence). The CDR3 has 9 amino acids, counting both end residues. CDR3 sequence reads: CSTGGRRNL.

The chain carries TRBV15 and TRBJ1-5; D uncertain. Germline V gene sequence: CDR1 LNHNV, CDR2 YYDKDF (reference sequence). V was pared by 0 bases and J by 4 bases, with 4 bases between. The CDR3 runs 13 residues. The CDR3 loop is CATSRDTNQPQHF. The CDR3 DNA reads as TGTGCCACCAGCAGAGATACTAATCAGCCCCAGCATTTT.

This clonotype was detected only once. V gene TRBV7-8 combines with J gene TRBJ2-7; 7 nucleotides match TRBD1. CDR1 SGHVS and CDR2 FQNEAQ come from the germline V gene. The CDR3 has 16 residues. After removal of 5 bases from V and 0 bases from J, the junction contained 10 bases not matched to a gene. The CDR3 loop reads CASSRLIGTVSYEQYF. In nucleotides, the CDR3 is TGTGCCAGCAGCCGCCTAATAGGGACAGTCTCCTACGAGCAGTACTTC.

The table lists this clonotype with many counts. The gene calls are TRBV20-1 and TRBJ1-4; D not resolved. Germline CDR1 reads DFQATT; CDR2 reads SNEGSKA (reference sequence). The CDR3 contains 13 residues. Trimming took off 2 bases at V and 6 bases at J, with 10 bases between the two ends. This CDR3 is CSARQPGYEKLFF. The CDR3 DNA is TGCAGTGCTAGACAGCCGGGATATGAAAAACTGTTTTTT.

The CDR3 sequence is CASSEYGINYEQYF. The CDR3 bases are TGTGCCAGCAGTGAATATGGGATTAACTACGAGCAGTACTTC. The rearrangement joins TRBV6-1 to TRBJ2-7; D not certain. Trimming took 2 bases from V and 3 from J, leaving 11 bases between them. Germline values: CDR1 MNHNS, CDR2 SASEGT. The CDR3 contains 14 residues.

This clonotype was seen a handful of times. This chain connects TRBV16 to TRBJ1-2; D is undetermined. V was trimmed by 0 bases and J by 1 base, leaving 12 bases between them. CDR1 is KGHSY, CDR2 FQNENV, per germline. The CDR3 contains 16 residues. The CDR3 nucleotides read TGTGCCAGCAGCCAATCCACCGTAAGGTTTAACTATGGCTACACCTTC. Protein sequence: CASSQSTVRFNYGYTF.